This is a list of T cell receptor beta chains from one sample in a study of T cells in Graves' hyperthyroidism and ophthalmopathy. TCRdb reprocessed the multiplex PCR reads via MiXCR and lists one record per CDR3 protein. This table holds over 200,000 distinct CDR3 sequences, approximately 14% found once. What was sequenced was blood. The receptors derive from a woman between 35 and 50 years old with Graves' hyperthyroidism that later progressed to Graves' ophthalmopathy. CDR3s include the opening cysteine and the closing phenylalanine or tryptophan. D genes are given only for firm matches. The size of a clone is reported for some rows only, either as once, few or many, or as a class for expanded clones.

TRBV7-9	TRBD1	many	TRBJ2-2	CASSFPTGGAGTGELFF	TGTGCCAGCAGCTTCCCGACAGGGGGCGCGGGCACCGGGGAGCTGTTTTTT
TRBV9	TRBD1	.	TRBJ1-6	CASSGQGRTNSPLHF	TGTGCCAGCAGCGGACAGGGAAGAACTAATTCACCCCTCCACTTT
TRBV28	TRBD2	.	TRBJ2-5	CASSSLAGGLQTQYF	TGTGCCAGCAGCTCACTAGCGGGAGGGCTTCAGACCCAGTACTTC
TRBV25-1	.	.	TRBJ2-1	CASDTVYNEQFF	TGTGCCAGCGACACAGTTTACAATGAGCAGTTCTTC
TRBV11-2	TRBD2	many	TRBJ2-7	CASSGRGGVDEQYF	TGTGCCAGCAGCGGGAGGGGCGGTGTCGACGAGCAGTACTTC
TRBV24-1	TRBD1	many	TRBJ1-2	CATSDPGRDREDGYTF	TGTGCCACCAGTGACCCTGGGCGAGACAGGGAGGATGGCTACACCTTC
TRBV13	.	many	TRBJ2-2	CASKDGSVTGELFF	TGTGCCAGCAAGGACGGGAGTGTCACCGGGGAGCTGTTTTTT
TRBV7-9	TRBD1	many	TRBJ2-1	CASSRQGNEQFF	TGTGCCAGCAGCAGACAGGGGAATGAGCAGTTCTTC
TRBV10-3	.	.	TRBJ1-1	CAISEPGGIRVYTEAFF	TGTGCCATCAGTGAGCCGGGAGGGATTCGGGTCTACACTGAAGCTTTCTTT
TRBV7-9	.	many	TRBJ2-7	CASSLKVSGPGVYEQYF	TGTGCCAGCAGCTTAAAAGTATCCGGCCCCGGGGTTTACGAGCAGTACTTC
TRBV30	TRBD2	many	TRBJ2-1	CAWSKGGRAAYNEQFF	TGTGCCTGGAGCAAGGGCGGGAGGGCCGCCTACAATGAGCAGTTCTTC
TRBV20-1	.	many	TRBJ2-7	CSARDQGKASYEQYF	TGCAGTGCTAGAGATCAGGGGAAGGCGTCCTACGAGCAGTACTTC
TRBV6-2/TRBV6-3	.	few	TRBJ2-1	CASSLIRRTRQFF	TGTGCCAGCAGTTTGATCCGGAGAACAAGACAGTTCTTC
TRBV19	TRBD2	.	TRBJ2-2	CASRLQGSGSGELFF	TGTGCCAGTAGACTGCAGGGGAGCGGGAGCGGGGAGCTGTTTTTT
TRBV6-5	TRBD2	.	TRBJ2-1	CASSYWRLPGLAVSSYNEQFF	TGTGCCAGCAGTTATTGGCGACTACCGGGACTAGCGGTCAGCTCCTACAATGAGCAGTTCTTC
TRBV20-1	TRBD2	.	TRBJ2-1	CSARLFGTSGRISYNEQFF	TGCAGTGCTAGACTCTTCGGGACTAGCGGGAGAATCTCCTACAATGAGCAGTTCTTC
TRBV5-6	TRBD1	many	TRBJ2-1	CASSFGTGGLFFPHNEQFF	TGTGCCAGCAGCTTCGGGACAGGGGGCCTGTTTTTCCCTCACAATGAGCAGTTCTTC
TRBV27	.	many	TRBJ2-7	CASSPSLALYEQYF	TGTGCCAGCAGTCCTTCACTCGCCCTATACGAGCAGTACTTC
TRBV20-1	.	many	TRBJ1-1	CSARDRGRGTEAFF	TGCAGTGCTAGAGACAGGGGCCGGGGGACTGAAGCTTTCTTT
TRBV28	.	many	TRBJ2-7	CASSLSDPTYEQYF	TGTGCCAGCAGTTTATCAGACCCCACCTACGAGCAGTACTTC
TRBV28	.	many	TRBJ2-5	CASSPPRGGAETQYF	TGTGCCAGCAGTCCCCCGAGGGGGGGGGCAGAGACCCAGTACTTC
TRBV5-4	TRBD1	.	TRBJ2-3	CASSVTGQGARGTDTQYF	TGTGCCAGCAGCGTGACGGGACAGGGGGCGCGGGGCACAGATACGCAGTATTTT
TRBV27	.	many	TRBJ2-1	CASSLWTSSYNEQFF	TGTGCCAGCAGTTTATGGACGAGCTCCTACAATGAGCAGTTCTTC
TRBV18	.	many	TRBJ2-1	CASSPPLSSEGEQFF	TGTGCCAGCTCACCACCCTTGAGTAGCGAGGGTGAGCAGTTCTTC
TRBV9	.	few	TRBJ2-1	CASTLGASGYNEQFF	TGTGCCAGCACTCTGGGGGCTAGCGGTTACAATGAGCAGTTCTTC
TRBV13	.	.	TRBJ1-2	CASSLATGRNGYTF	TGTGCCAGCAGCTTAGCCACAGGGAGAAATGGCTACACCTTC
TRBV4-1	TRBD2	.	TRBJ2-7	CASRQGLAGVSYEQYF	TGCGCCAGCAGACAGGGACTAGCGGGGGTCTCTTACGAGCAGTACTTC
TRBV6-1	.	many	TRBJ2-1	CASRGTAGSSEQFF	TGTGCCAGCAGGGGGACAGCGGGTAGTAGTGAGCAGTTCTTC
TRBV5-1	TRBD2	few	TRBJ2-7	CASSFLAGGLNEQHF	TGCGCCAGCAGCTTCTTAGCGGGAGGGCTCAACGAGCAGCACTTC
TRBV6-1	TRBD2	many	TRBJ2-3	CASSRLLADLTDTQYF	TGTGCCAGCAGCCGGCTTCTAGCGGACCTTACAGATACGCAGTATTTT
TRBV28	TRBD2	many	TRBJ2-3	CASSLGVAGYTDTQYF	TGTGCCAGCAGCCTGGGGGTAGCGGGGTACACAGATACGCAGTATTTT
TRBV7-9	.	many	TRBJ2-6	CASSLTLSSGANVLTF	TGTGCCAGCAGCTTGACTCTTTCGAGTGGGGCCAACGTCCTGACTTTC
TRBV28	.	many	TRBJ2-7	CAIGPSFSYEQYF	TGTGCCATCGGGCCGAGTTTTTCCTACGAGCAGTACTTC
TRBV4-1	TRBD2	many	TRBJ2-7	CASSQGSGAVSYEQYF	TGCGCCAGCAGCCAAGGTAGCGGGGCCGTGAGCTACGAGCAGTACTTC
TRBV20-1	TRBD2	few	TRBJ2-3	CSARIPSGRTDTQYF	TGCAGTGCTAGAATTCCTAGCGGGAGAACAGATACGCAGTATTTT
TRBV28	TRBD2	.	TRBJ2-5	CASSGGGKETQYF	TGTGCCAGCAGTGGGGGAGGGAAAGAGACCCAGTACTTC
TRBV5-1	.	many	TRBJ2-1	CASSRQNYNEQFF	TGCGCCAGCAGTAGACAGAACTACAATGAGCAGTTCTTC
TRBV6-1	.	many	TRBJ1-4	CASSVWGEKLFF	TGTGCCAGCAGTGTATGGGGGGAAAAACTGTTTTTT
TRBV2	.	once	TRBJ2-7	CASSDRRVDEQYF	TGTGCCAGCAGTGATCGGAGGGTAGACGAGCAGTACTTC
TRBV5-6	.	.	TRBJ2-7	CASSDRNSYEQYF	TGTGCCAGCAGCGACCGGAACAGCTACGAGCAGTACTTC
TRBV20-1	TRBD1	.	TRBJ2-5	CSARQGRIQETQYF	TGCAGTGCCCGACAGGGACGGATCCAAGAGACCCAGTACTTC
TRBV6-6	.	few	TRBJ2-3	CASSYRDPADTQYF	TGTGCCAGCAGTTACAGGGACCCGGCGGATACGCAGTATTTT
TRBV7-3	TRBD2	.	TRBJ2-7	CASSPQPGGGEQYF	TGTGCCAGCAGCCCCCAACCGGGAGGAGGCGAGCAGTACTTC
TRBV6-1	.	few	TRBJ2-5	CASRTSFTSIGTQYF	TGTGCCAGCAGGACTAGTTTTACTAGTATAGGGACCCAGTACTTC
TRBV6-2/TRBV6-3	TRBD1	.	TRBJ2-7	CAGSYRDSYEQYF	TGTGCCGGCAGTTACCGGGACAGCTACGAGCAGTACTTC
TRBV3-1	.	many	TRBJ1-1	CASSKTDLNTEAFF	TGTGCCAGCAGTAAGACGGACCTGAACACTGAAGCTTTCTTT
TRBV6-9	TRBD2	.	TRBJ2-2	CASIAGLAGNRGTGELFF	TGTGCCAGCATCGCCGGACTAGCGGGAAATCGCGGCACCGGGGAGCTGTTTTTT
TRBV3-1	TRBD1	many	TRBJ1-5	CASSPDRGQGQPQHF	TGTGCCAGCAGTCCAGACAGGGGGCAGGGTCAGCCCCAGCATTTT
TRBV10-3	.	many	TRBJ2-2	CAIGGKTNTGELFF	TGTGCCATCGGTGGGAAAACGAACACCGGGGAGCTGTTTTTT
TRBV12-3/TRBV12-4	.	few	TRBJ2-2	CASSLQRGVAGELFF	TGTGCCAGCAGCCTACAAAGGGGGGTCGCCGGGGAGCTGTTTTTT
TRBV6-1	.	many	TRBJ2-3	CASSEALAWWYF	TGTGCCAGCAGTGAAGCGCTGGCTTGGTGGTATTTT
TRBV7-8	.	.	TRBJ2-1	CASSGTESSYNEQFF	TGTGCCAGCAGCGGTACAGAGAGCTCCTACAATGAGCAGTTCTTC
TRBV20-1	TRBD2	.	TRBJ2-7	CSARVNGRAGSYEQYF	TGCAGTGCTAGAGTAAACGGGAGGGCGGGATCCTACGAGCAGTACTTC
TRBV28	.	many	TRBJ2-1	CASTFRTINEQFF	TGTGCCAGCACTTTCAGGACTATTAATGAGCAGTTCTTC
TRBV4-2	TRBD1	.	TRBJ1-4	CASSQGQGSEKLFF	TGTGCCAGCAGCCAAGGACAGGGAAGTGAAAAACTGTTTTTT
TRBV5-6	.	once	TRBJ1-2	CASSLGGANYGYTF	TGTGCCAGCAGCTTGGGAGGAGCTAACTATGGCTACACCTTC
TRBV18	.	many	TRBJ2-7	CASSNQQAYEQYF	TGTGCCAGCTCAAATCAGCAGGCGTACGAGCAGTACTTC
TRBV7-9	TRBD1	few	TRBJ1-6	CASSPGGDRNSPLHF	TGTGCCAGCAGCCCCGGCGGGGACAGGAATTCACCCCTCCACTTT
TRBV5-1	TRBD1	.	TRBJ1-1	CASSSTGGADTEAFF	TGCGCCAGCAGCTCCACAGGGGGCGCAGACACTGAAGCTTTCTTT
TRBV5-1	.	.	TRBJ2-2	CASSLEGWELFF	TGCGCCAGCAGCTTGGAAGGCTGGGAGCTGTTTTTT